The next 30 T cell receptor beta chains were all read from a single sample in a study of blood T cell repertoires in COVID-19. The table came from immunoSEQ multiplex PCR; TCRdb's copy has only in-frame clones and leaves some out. The data contain about 150,000 clones, 76% of them singletons. The sample taken for sequencing was peripheral blood. The source of these receptors is a man aged 55 to 70 with acute or convalescent COVID-19.

The J gene is TRBJ2-7, the V gene TRBV5-6, with D unresolved. CDR3 size: 11 residues. Trimming removed 3 bases at V and 4 bases at J, with 5 bases between. The germline V gene encodes CDR1 SGHDT and CDR2 YYEEEE. The CDR3: CASSSYYEQYF. The CDR3 DNA sequence: TGTGCCAGCAGCTCCTATTACGAGCAGTACTTC.

The sample holds one count of this clone. The CDR3 loop is CASSLEGRGNIQYF. The CDR3 DNA follows: TGCGCCAGCAGCTTGGAAGGGAGGGGAAACATTCAGTACTTC. The chain has TRBV5-1 and TRBJ2-4; 7 nucleotides match TRBD2. The CDR3 covers 14 residues. The V gene's germline CDR1 is SGHRS and CDR2 YFSETQ. V was clipped by 0 bases and J by 6 bases; unmatched bases: 3.

The chain joins TRBV4-1 to TRBJ1-1; TRBD1 might be the D (5 bases). Germline V gene lookup returns CDR1 MGHRA and CDR2 YSYEKL. Trimming shortened V by 1 base and J by 0 bases, and 9 bases separated the two germline ends. The CDR3 length is 15 residues. The CDR3 is CASSQAGGMNTEAFF. CDR3 in DNA: TGCGCCAGCAGCCAAGCGGGGGGGATGAACACTGAAGCTTTCTTT.

This clone came up a few times. The V gene is TRBV9, the J gene TRBJ2-1, with D possibly matching TRBD2 (7 bases). This CDR3 region has 15 residues. Trimming removed 2 bases at V and 9 bases at J, with 18 bases between. The germline V gene has CDR1 SGDLS and CDR2 YYNGEE. This CDR3 is CASSVGGGGRSEQFF. DNA for the CDR3: TGTGCCAGCAGCGTGGGAGGGGGAGGGAGAAGTGAGCAGTTCTTC.

This clone appeared many times. The chain couples TRBV5-1 to TRBJ2-6; 9 bases match TRBD1. Germline-derived CDR1 and CDR2 are SGHRS and YFSETQ. CDR3 size: 18 residues. J was trimmed by 0 bases and V by 7 bases; bases with no gene match: 11. The DNA for the CDR3 is TGCGCCAGCGGATCGCTGGGACAGGGCCTCTCTGGGGCCAACGTCCTGACTTTC. This gives the protein CASGSLGQGLSGANVLTF. The full variable domain, completed using reference TRBV5-1 and TRBJ2-6, is KAGVTQTPRYLIKTRGQQVTLSCSPISGHRSVSWYQQTPGQGLQFLFEYFSETQRNKGNFPGRFSGRQFSNSRSEMNVSTLELGDSALYLCASGSLGQGLSGANVLTFGAGSRLTVL.

Only a few counts were recorded for this clone. The V call is TRBV7-9, the J call TRBJ2-1, with D perhaps TRBD1 (6 bases). CDR1 and CDR2 (germline): SEHNR, FQNEAQ (reference sequence). This CDR3 comprises 17 residues. V lost 1 base and J lost 2, with 15 bases in between. Written as DNA, the CDR3 is TGTGCCAGCAGCTTAGTTGGCCGCAGGGGCCCCTACAATGAGCAGTTCTTC. It codes for CASSLVGRRGPYNEQFF.

This clone was seen a single time. The chain carries TRBV20-1 and TRBJ2-5; TRBD2 is a possible D gene (6 bases). V lost 8 bases and J 6 bases, leaving 13 bases between the germline ends. Germline values: CDR1 DFQATT, CDR2 SNEGSKA (reference sequence). This CDR3 spans 11 amino acids. This CDR3 reads CSYLREQTQYF. As DNA, the CDR3 is TGCAGTTACCTTCGGGAGCAGACCCAGTACTTC.

The J gene is TRBJ2-7, the V gene TRBV20-1, with no clear D. The V and J ends lost 6 bases and 5 bases respectively, with 11 bases between them. This CDR3 comprises 11 residues. Germline-derived CDR1 and CDR2 are DFQATT and SNEGSKA (reference sequence). The CDR3 sequence: CSAPFADEQYF. The CDR3 coding sequence is TGCAGTGCCCCTTTTGCGGACGAGCAGTACTTC.

The V call is TRBV20-1, the J call TRBJ2-1; 7 bases are shared with TRBD2. V shed 3 bases, J shed 5 bases, and the junction held 10 bases outside the gene matches. The CDR3 is 15 residues long. CDR1 is DFQATT, CDR2 SNEGSKA, per germline (reference sequence). In nucleotides, the CDR3 is TGCAGTGCTAGTTCGTGGGCAGGGAGGGACAATGAGCAGTTCTTC. Translation: CSASSWAGRDNEQFF.

The chain uses TRBV11-2 and TRBJ2-3; 7 positions match TRBD1. Germline V CDR1 and CDR2: SGHAT, FQNNGV. The CDR3 extends over 15 amino acids. Trimming removed 4 bases from V and 2 bases from J; junction bases left unmatched: 6. For the CDR3, the DNA is TGTGCCAGCAGCTCGCAGGGGGAGAACACAGATACGCAGTATTTT. Residues: CASSSQGENTDTQYF.

The J gene is TRBJ2-4, the V gene TRBV5-5; 8 bases are shared with TRBD1. The CDR3 runs 14 residues. The V gene end was trimmed by 7 bases and the J gene end by 1 base; junction bases not matched to a gene: 4. Germline V gene data show CDR1 as SGHKS and CDR2 as YYEKEE (reference sequence). CDR3 sequence reads: CASSTGAAKNIQYF. The DNA of the CDR3 is TGTGCCAGCTCGACAGGGGCGGCCAAAAACATTCAGTACTTC.

The CDR3 loop is CASSRNTGELFF. The CDR3 region has the DNA TGTGCCAGCAGCCGGAACACCGGGGAGCTGTTTTTT. This chain uses TRBV2 with TRBJ2-2; D is unresolved. Looked up from germline, CDR1 is SNHLY and CDR2 is FYNNEI. The CDR3 runs 12 residues. V was shortened by 6 bases and J by 1 base, with 3 bases between the two germline ends.

V gene TRBV10-3 combines with J gene TRBJ2-3; 9 bases are shared with TRBD1. Germline CDR1 and CDR2: ENHRY and SYGVKD. Losses at the gene ends were 0 bases for V and 6 bases for J; bases not matched to a gene: 4. CDR3 length: 15 amino acids. DNA of the CDR3: TGTGCCATCAGTGAGTCGGACAGGGGCGCCGATACGCAGTATTTT. It yields the protein CAISESDRGADTQYF.

This clone was counted once. The chain is built from TRBV18 and TRBJ1-4; possible D gene TRBD1, 5 bases. Germline CDR1 reads KGHSH; CDR2 reads LQKENI. CDR3 length: 14 amino acids. Trimming removed 5 bases at V and 6 bases at J, with 13 bases between. Here the CDR3 reads CASSIGIGDEKLFF. CDR3 DNA sequence: TGTGCCAGCTCAATTGGGATAGGGGATGAAAAACTGTTTTTT.

This rearrangement joins TRBV6-6 to TRBJ2-1, with D tentatively TRBD1 (5 bases). Germline-derived CDR1 and CDR2 are MNHNY and SVGAGI (reference sequence). V was cut by 2 bases and J by 7 bases, with 9 bases left in between. CDR3 length: 13 amino acids. DNA of the CDR3: TGTGCCAGCAGTTACCCACAGGATAATGAGCAGTTCTTC. It encodes CASSYPQDNEQFF.

This clone has a handful of counts. This chain links TRBV7-6 with TRBJ2-1; 8 bases fit TRBD2. Trimming removed 0 bases from V and 5 bases from J; junction bases left unmatched: 3. Germline V CDR1 and CDR2: SGHVS, FNYEAQ. The CDR3 has 15 amino acids. The CDR3 bases are TGTGCCAGCAGCTTAGCTAGCGGGGCCCACAATGAGCAGTTCTTC. This gives the protein CASSLASGAHNEQFF.

V usage is TRBV5-1 and J usage is TRBJ1-3, with no clear D. V dropped 4 bases and J dropped 1 base, with 15 bases sitting between them. The CDR3 extends over 16 amino acids. Germline-derived CDR1 and CDR2 are SGHRS and YFSETQ. CDR3 region: CASSAGGLFSGNTIYF. The CDR3 nucleotides are TGCGCCAGCAGCGCCGGTGGGCTATTTTCTGGAAACACCATATATTTT.

This clone occurred a few times. One end of the junction does not line up with germline, which may come from a read error. This rearrangement joins TRBV18 to TRBJ2-7, with no clear D. This CDR3 has 13 residues. CDR1 and CDR2 (germline): KGHSH, LQKENI. The CDR3 DNA is TGTGCCAGCTCTACTCTGGAGTCCTCCGAGCAGTACTTC. This gives the protein CASSTLESSEQYF.

The genes are TRBV5-1 and TRBJ2-7; 9 nucleotides line up with TRBD1. Trimming at V came to 5 bases and at J to 3 bases, leaving 9 bases not matched to a gene. Germline V gene sequence: CDR1 SGHRS, CDR2 YFSETQ. The CDR3 is 15 residues long. As DNA, the CDR3 is TGCGCCAGCAGGATTGACGGACAGGGGATCTACGAGCAGTACTTC. This sequence encodes CASRIDGQGIYEQYF.

J is TRBJ2-1 and V is TRBV24-1; 9 nucleotides line up with TRBD2. The J segment lost 5 bases and the V segment lost 4 bases, leaving 11 bases of the junction unmatched. This CDR3 spans 17 amino acids. Germline V CDR1 and CDR2: KGHDR, SFDVKD. The CDR3 protein is CATSDRSSGRGHNEQFF. As DNA, the CDR3 is TGTGCCACCAGTGACAGAAGTAGCGGGAGAGGTCACAATGAGCAGTTCTTC.

This clone is a singleton in its sample. J is TRBJ2-1 and V is TRBV27; 7 nucleotides align to TRBD2. The CDR3 extends over 14 amino acids. Germline V CDR1 and CDR2: MNHEY, SMNVEV (reference sequence). Trimming removed 7 bases from V and 0 bases from J; junction bases left unmatched: 3. The CDR3 here is CASKRGSSYNEQFF. The CDR3 region has the DNA TGTGCCAGCAAGCGCGGGAGCTCCTACAATGAGCAGTTCTTC.

This rearrangement joins TRBV6-1 to TRBJ2-7, with 11 nucleotides matching TRBD2. The CDR3 length is 16 residues. Germline assignment: CDR1 MNHNS and CDR2 SASEGT. V dropped 4 bases and J dropped 0; count of bases not matched to a gene: 5. This CDR3 reads CASSVYTSGSSYEQYF. CDR3 coding DNA: TGTGCCAGCAGTGTATATACTAGCGGGAGCTCCTACGAGCAGTACTTC.

The chain links TRBV5-8 to TRBJ2-7; D may be TRBD1 (5 bases). CDR1 is SGHTS, CDR2 YDEGEE, per germline. Trimming cost V 4 bases and J 1 base, with 30 bases left between them. The CDR3 extends over 20 amino acids. In DNA form, the CDR3 reads TGTGCCAGCAGCCGAGGACACATCCAGACCTATATAAGAGAATCCTACGAGCAGTACTTC. It is translated as CASSRGHIQTYIRESYEQYF.

The chain combines TRBV9 with TRBJ1-3; the D gene is possibly TRBD1 (6 bases). The V end lost 0 bases, the J end lost 5 bases, and 18 bases lay between the germline ends. CDR3 length: 17 amino acids. CDR1 and CDR2 from the germline V gene are SGDLS and YYNGEE. The DNA of the CDR3 is TGTGCCAGCAGCGTAGCGTCCAGGGGAAGTTCGCGAAACACCATATATTTT. As protein: CASSVASRGSSRNTIYF. The full variable domain, in which reference TRBV9 and TRBJ1-3 provide the parts outside the CDR3, is DSGVTQTPKHLITATGQRVTLRCSPRSGDLSVYWYQQSLDQGLQFLIQYYNGEERAKGNILERFSAQQFPDLHSELNLSSLELGDSALYFCASSVASRGSSRNTIYFGEGSWLTVV.

The chain links TRBV7-3 to TRBJ2-3, with 7 bases identical to TRBD2. From germline, CDR1 is SGHTA and CDR2 FQGTGA. V lost 2 bases, J lost 4 bases, and 6 bases stayed unmatched. CDR3 length: 15 amino acids. The DNA for the CDR3 is TGTGCCAGCAGCTTAGCGGGAGCCCCTCCAGATACGCAGTATTTT. Amino acid sequence: CASSLAGAPPDTQYF.

V usage is TRBV4-1 and J usage is TRBJ2-1, with 9 positions matching TRBD2. Losses at the gene ends were 0 bases for V and 8 bases for J; bases not matched to a gene: 8. CDR3 length: 16 residues. The V gene's germline CDR1 is MGHRA and CDR2 YSYEKL. The CDR3 region is CASSQEGSAGGDEQFF. The CDR3 bases are TGCGCCAGCAGCCAAGAAGGGTCAGCGGGAGGCGATGAGCAGTTCTTC.

This chain joins TRBV5-1 and TRBJ2-7, with 11 bases aligning to TRBD2. This CDR3 comprises 14 residues. After removal of 7 bases from V and 4 bases from J, the junction contained 7 bases not matched to a gene. The germline CDR1 and CDR2 sequences are SGHRS and YFSETQ. The DNA for the CDR3 is TGCGCCAGCGCCGTAGCGGGAGGGCCTTACGAGCAGTACTTC. This encodes CASAVAGGPYEQYF.

The J gene is TRBJ1-2, the V gene TRBV6-5, with 8 bases aligning to TRBD1. Unmatched junction bases numbered 7, after V lost 2 bases and J lost 8 bases. Germline-derived CDR1 and CDR2 are MNHEY and SVGAGI. The CDR3 consists of 14 residues. The CDR3 loop reads CASSYVTGDKGYTF. Written as DNA, the CDR3 is TGTGCCAGCAGTTACGTGACAGGGGATAAAGGCTACACCTTC.

The gene calls are TRBV15 and TRBJ1-4; tentatively, D is TRBD1 (5 bases). This CDR3 is built from 15 residues. Germline V gene sequence: CDR1 LNHNV, CDR2 YYDKDF (reference sequence). Trimming left V 6 bases short and J 2 bases short, with 13 bases between. CDR3 DNA sequence: TGTGCCACCAGTTCAGGGCGTCTCACTAATGAAAAACTGTTTTTT. This gives the protein CATSSGRLTNEKLFF.

This clone was seen at least ten times. The rearrangement uses TRBV16 and TRBJ2-3; no definite D call. The CDR3 runs to 15 residues. The ends were cut back, 0 bases at V and 1 base at J, with 8 bases in the middle. The germline gives CDR1 KGHSY, CDR2 FQNENV. The CDR3 loop is CASSQSRLRTDTQYF. The CDR3, as DNA: TGTGCCAGCAGCCAATCGAGACTCCGCACAGATACGCAGTATTTT.